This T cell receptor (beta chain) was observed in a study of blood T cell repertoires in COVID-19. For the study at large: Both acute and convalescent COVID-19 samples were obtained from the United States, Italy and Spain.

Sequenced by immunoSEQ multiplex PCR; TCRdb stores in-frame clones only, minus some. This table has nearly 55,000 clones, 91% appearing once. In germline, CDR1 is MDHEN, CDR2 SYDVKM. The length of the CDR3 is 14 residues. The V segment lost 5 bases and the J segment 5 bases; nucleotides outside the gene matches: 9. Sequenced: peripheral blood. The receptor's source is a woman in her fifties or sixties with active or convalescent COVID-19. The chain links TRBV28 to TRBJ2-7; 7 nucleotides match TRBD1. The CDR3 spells CASSANDRANEQYF. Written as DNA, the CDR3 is TGTGCCAGCAGTGCGAATGACAGGGCCAACGAGCAGTACTTC.